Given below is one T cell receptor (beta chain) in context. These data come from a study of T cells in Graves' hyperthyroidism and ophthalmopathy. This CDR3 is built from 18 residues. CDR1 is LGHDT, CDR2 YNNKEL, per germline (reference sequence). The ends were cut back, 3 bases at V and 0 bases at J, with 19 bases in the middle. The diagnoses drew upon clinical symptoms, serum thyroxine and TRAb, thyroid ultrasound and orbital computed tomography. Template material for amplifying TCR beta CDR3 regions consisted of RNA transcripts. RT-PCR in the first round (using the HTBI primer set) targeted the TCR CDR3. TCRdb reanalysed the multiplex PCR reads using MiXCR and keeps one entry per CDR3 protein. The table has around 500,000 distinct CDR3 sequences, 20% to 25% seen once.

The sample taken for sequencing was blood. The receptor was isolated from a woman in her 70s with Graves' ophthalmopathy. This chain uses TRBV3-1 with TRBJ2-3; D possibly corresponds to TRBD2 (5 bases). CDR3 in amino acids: CASSHSRPAATSTDTQYF. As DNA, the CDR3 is TGTGCCAGCAGCCATTCTCGCCCAGCGGCTACTAGCACAGATACGCAGTATTTT.